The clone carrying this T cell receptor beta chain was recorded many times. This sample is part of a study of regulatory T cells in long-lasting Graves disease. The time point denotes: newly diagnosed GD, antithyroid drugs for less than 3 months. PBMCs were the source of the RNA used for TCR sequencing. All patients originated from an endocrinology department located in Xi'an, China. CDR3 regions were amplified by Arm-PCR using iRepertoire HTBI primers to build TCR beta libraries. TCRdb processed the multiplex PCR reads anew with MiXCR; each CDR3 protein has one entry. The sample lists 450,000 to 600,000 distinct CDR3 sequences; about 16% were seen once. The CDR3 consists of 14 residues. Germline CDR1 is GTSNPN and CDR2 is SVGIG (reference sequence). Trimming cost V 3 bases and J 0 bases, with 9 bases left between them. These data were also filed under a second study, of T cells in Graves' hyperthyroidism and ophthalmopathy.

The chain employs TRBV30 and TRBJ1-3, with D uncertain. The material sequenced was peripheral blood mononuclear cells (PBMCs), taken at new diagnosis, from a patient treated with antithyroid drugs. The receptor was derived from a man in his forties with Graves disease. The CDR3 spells CAWSNSHSGNTIYF. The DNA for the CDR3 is TGTGCCTGGAGCAACAGCCACTCTGGAAACACCATATATTTT.